Listed here are 3 T cell receptor beta chains from one sample, sequenced in a study of shared clonotypes between healthy human individuals. Sequencing used immunoSEQ multiplex PCR; TCRdb keeps in-frame clones, though not all of them. The sample records under 750,000 clones, roughly 72% being singletons. Source material: memory CD4+ T cells sorted from blood. Regarding subset: CD45RA-negative fraction. These receptors came from a woman aged 25 to 39 in good health.

The chain uses TRBV5-5 and TRBJ2-3; D gene unclear. The CDR3 contains 17 residues. Between the trimmed V and J ends, which lost 4 bases and 4 bases, there was a span of 22 bases. Germline V CDR1 and CDR2: SGHKS, YYEKEE (reference sequence). The CDR3 spells CASSRAGEHPPPDTQYF. DNA for the CDR3: TGTGCCAGCAGCCGCGCTGGGGAACACCCACCTCCAGATACGCAGTATTTT.

In the case of this clone: Within the sample, other DNA sequences also encode this same CDR3. The genes are TRBV18 and TRBJ2-7, with 9 bases matching TRBD1. The CDR3 extends over 14 amino acids. Germline V gene sequence: CDR1 KGHSH, CDR2 LQKENI. Trimming removed 4 bases from V and 3 bases from J; junction bases left unmatched: 4. The CDR3 bases are TGTGCCAGCTCACACCCGGGACAGGGCTACGAGCAGTACTTC. It encodes CASSHPGQGYEQYF.

The rearrangement joins TRBV19 to TRBJ1-5; 7 nucleotides agree with TRBD1. The CDR3 runs 15 residues. Germline CDR1 reads LNHDA; CDR2 reads SQIVND (reference sequence). J was trimmed by 2 bases and V by 8 bases; bases with no gene match: 9. The DNA of the CDR3 is TGTGCCAGTCGGTACAGGGGACAAGGCAATCAGCCCCAGCATTTT. It specifies CASRYRGQGNQPQHF.